These 5 T cell receptor beta chains were sequenced from one sample in a study of response to subunit inactivated influenza vaccine. TCRdb re-called the RT-PCR reads with MiXCR, one entry per CDR3 protein. This sample has 650,000 to 800,000 distinct CDR3 sequences, with more than 11% found just once. The sequences come from PBMCs from blood, collected 14 to 15 days before vaccination. All receptors derive from a man in his fifties or sixties who received an inactivated influenza vaccine.

The V and J genes are TRBV24-1 and TRBJ2-2; the D gene is possibly TRBD2 (6 bases). V was clipped by 8 bases and J by 7 bases, with 7 bases between them. Per the germline V gene, CDR1 is KGHDR and CDR2 is SFDVKD. The CDR3 length is 11 residues. The CDR3 bases are TGTGCCACCACCGGGGGCGGGGAGCTGTTTTTT. It translates to CATTGGGELFF.

The J gene is TRBJ2-1, the V gene TRBV7-9; D not certain. CDR3 length: 15 amino acids. Germline V gene lookup returns CDR1 SEHNR and CDR2 FQNEAQ (reference sequence). The V gene lost 5 bases and the J gene lost 8 bases, with 19 bases spanning the gap. In DNA, the CDR3 is TGTGCCAGCAGCGAAAACGGCCGCGTCGTGGATGAGCAGTTCTTC. Translated: CASSENGRVVDEQFF.

This clonotype occurred a few times. The chain carries TRBV19 and TRBJ1-6, with TRBD1 as a possible D gene (6 bases). The CDR3 contains 18 residues. The V gene lost 5 bases and the J gene lost 6 bases, with 23 bases spanning the gap. CDR1 and CDR2 from the germline V gene are LNHDA and SQIVND (reference sequence). CDR3 region: CASSFRLRQAGLNSPLHF. The CDR3, as DNA: TGTGCCAGTAGTTTTCGCCTGAGACAGGCGGGCCTTAATTCACCCCTCCACTTT.

J is TRBJ1-1 and V is TRBV20-1; D possibly corresponds to TRBD1 (5 bases). This CDR3 has 15 residues. The germline V gene encodes CDR1 DFQATT and CDR2 SNEGSKA (reference sequence). Trimming took off 1 base at V and 0 bases at J, with 12 bases between the two ends. CDR3 nucleotide sequence: TGCAGTGCTAGAGTTGCTGGGGGTTTGAACACTGAAGCTTTCTTT. Amino acid sequence: CSARVAGGLNTEAFF.

The chain links TRBV4-2 to TRBJ1-1; D possibly corresponds to TRBD1 (5 bases). CDR1 and CDR2 from the germline V gene are LGHNA and YNFKEQ. V was clipped by 8 bases and J by 7 bases, with 17 bases between them. This CDR3 is 13 amino acids long. CDR3 sequence: CASQEAGYVEAFF. DNA of the CDR3: TGTGCCAGCCAAGAAGCAGGGTACGTTGAAGCTTTCTTT.